This passage covers 15 T cell receptor beta chains from one sample sequenced in a study of Graves' ophthalmopathy and Graves' hyperthyroidism. TCR beta CDR3 amplification used RNA transcripts. The library came from an HTBI-primed first-round RT-PCR and a second-round multiplex PCR. TCRdb re-called the multiplex PCR reads with MiXCR, one entry per CDR3 protein. The repertoire holds 650,000 to 900,000 distinct CDR3 sequences, with approximately 40% as singletons. Sequences were obtained from peripheral blood. The receptors here all came from an adult man with Graves' ophthalmopathy.

This chain joins TRBV25-1 and TRBJ2-2; 9 bases fit TRBD2. This CDR3 spans 15 amino acids. CDR1 is MGHDK, CDR2 SYGVNS, per germline. The V and J ends lost 6 bases and 5 bases, in that order; junction bases with no gene match: 7. The CDR3 sequence is CASSAVGLATGELFF. CDR3 coding DNA: TGTGCCAGCAGCGCAGTGGGACTAGCTACCGGGGAGCTGTTTTTT.

The chain recombines TRBV7-3 with TRBJ2-6, with D unclear. Germline V gene sequence: CDR1 SGHTA, CDR2 FQGTGA. V lost 3 bases to trimming and J lost 5 bases, with 5 bases between them. The CDR3 is 13 amino acids. The CDR3 nucleotides read TGTGCCAGCAGCTTCGGACGGGCCAACGTCCTGACTTTC. Translating it yields CASSFGRANVLTF. Based on the CDR3 plus reference TRBV7-3 and TRBJ2-6, the full variable domain is GAGVSQTPSNKVTEKGKYVELRCDPISGHTALYWYRQSLGQGPEFLIYFQGTGAADDSGLPNDRFFAVRPEGSVSTLKIQRTERGDSAVYLCASSFGRANVLTFGAGSRLTVL.

This clonotype was counted at least ten times. J is TRBJ1-5 and V is TRBV2; 7 nucleotides line up with TRBD1. This CDR3 region has 14 residues. Germline CDR1 SNHLY, CDR2 FYNNEI. After removal of 7 bases from V and 6 bases from J, the junction contained 9 bases not matched to a gene. This chain's CDR3 is CASTRDRDGQPQHF. DNA for the CDR3: TGTGCCAGCACCCGCGACAGGGACGGTCAGCCCCAGCATTTT.

The rearrangement links TRBV6-4 to TRBJ1-3; no clear D. This CDR3 has 15 amino acids. Germline CDR1 MRHNA, CDR2 SNTAGT. Trimming shortened V by 2 bases and J by 8 bases, and 16 bases separated the two germline ends. The CDR3: CASSDGPNYGYTIYF. The DNA of the CDR3 is TGTGCCAGCAGTGACGGCCCTAACTATGGCTACACCATATATTTT.

This chain connects TRBV29-1 to TRBJ2-7; a weak D match, TRBD1 (5 bases). Germline-derived CDR1 and CDR2 are SQVTM and ANQGSEA. V was trimmed by 8 bases and J by 6 bases, leaving 14 bases between them. The CDR3 extends over 11 amino acids. The CDR3 loop is CSLGRAFEQYF. The CDR3 DNA follows: TGCAGCTTAGGCAGGGCTTTCGAGCAGTACTTC.

Details on this clonotype: A read error may produce the germline difference seen at one junction end. The CDR3 nucleotides are TGTGGCAGCAGCTTATTTAGATCCGGAAACACCATATATTTT. It yields the protein CGSSLFRSGNTIYF. The rearrangement joins TRBV11-2 to TRBJ1-3; D remains unclear. The germline V gene has CDR1 SGHAT and CDR2 FQNNGV. The CDR3 loop spans 14 amino acids.

Concerning this clonotype itself: This may arise from a read error, as a much more abundant clone is one base away. The gene calls are TRBV20-1 and TRBJ1-2; no clear D. Germline assignment: CDR1 DFQATT and CDR2 SNEGSKA (reference sequence). This CDR3 region has 14 residues. The CDR3 DNA follows: TGCAGTGCTAGAGAGGGTGGCAGGAACTATGACTACACCTTC. This sequence encodes CSAREGGRNYDYTF.

This clonotype was recorded a few times. The V and J genes are TRBV20-1 and TRBJ2-7; no clear D. Looked up from germline, CDR1 is DFQATT and CDR2 is SNEGSKA (reference sequence). The V end was cut by 0 bases, the J end by 2 bases, with 11 bases between. The CDR3 is 14 residues long. The CDR3, as DNA: TGCAGTGCTAGAGATCCGGTCATCACCTACGAGCAGTACTTC. Protein sequence: CSARDPVITYEQYF.

The chain carries TRBV7-2 and TRBJ1-1; TRBD1 might be the D (6 bases). Germline assignment: CDR1 SGHTA and CDR2 FQGNSA. V lost 4 bases, J lost 6 bases, and 12 bases lay in between. The CDR3 consists of 13 residues. This CDR3 reads CASSSERGAEAFF. In DNA, the CDR3 is TGTGCCAGCAGCTCAGAGAGGGGGGCTGAAGCTTTCTTT.

Only a few counts were recorded for this clonotype. The chain joins TRBV6-5 to TRBJ1-1, with a weak D call TRBD1 (6 bases). Germline assignment: CDR1 MNHEY and CDR2 SVGAGI. Trimming cost V 5 bases and J 11 bases, with 15 bases left between them. The CDR3 length is 12 residues. This CDR3 reads CASSTSGARAFF. Written as DNA, the CDR3 is TGTGCCAGCAGTACATCAGGGGCGAGGGCTTTCTTT.

The chain couples TRBV19 to TRBJ2-2; 8 bases match TRBD1. With V trimmed by 5 bases and J by 2 bases, 7 bases remained unmatched. The V gene's germline CDR1 is LNHDA and CDR2 SQIVND (reference sequence). The CDR3 totals 16 residues. CDR3: CASSYRDRLNTGELFF. The CDR3, as DNA: TGTGCCAGTAGTTACCGGGACAGGTTAAACACCGGGGAGCTGTTTTTT.

This clonotype was found many times. The chain recombines TRBV5-5 with TRBJ1-1, with 7 bases aligning to TRBD1. The CDR3 loop spans 13 amino acids. V shed 4 bases, J shed 11 bases, and the junction held 11 bases outside the gene matches. Germline CDR1 SGHKS, CDR2 YYEKEE (reference sequence). Here the CDR3 DNA reads TGTGCCAGCAGCCCACCAGGACAGGAGGTGGCTTTCTTT. This encodes CASSPPGQEVAFF.

This clonotype has a count of ten or more. For the CDR3, the DNA is TGTGCCAGCAGTGAAAGTTCGGGGTATAGCAATCAGCCCCAGCATTTT. Its translation: CASSESSGYSNQPQHF. V is TRBV25-1 and J is TRBJ1-5; no clear D. Deletions cut 2 bases from V and 0 bases from J, with 11 bases between. Germline values: CDR1 MGHDK, CDR2 SYGVNS. The CDR3 length is 16 residues.

This clonotype was observed at least ten times. The V and J genes are TRBV10-3 and TRBJ2-6; possibly TRBD1 for D (5 bases). Trimming took off 3 bases at V and 1 base at J, with 10 bases between the two ends. Germline values: CDR1 ENHRY, CDR2 SYGVKD. The CDR3 spans 16 residues. The CDR3 nucleotides read TGTGCCATCAGTGATAAGCAGGGTTCTGGGGCCAACGTCCTGACTTTC. This codes for CAISDKQGSGANVLTF.

This clonotype was detected only a few times. Written as DNA, the CDR3 is TGTGCCAGCAGACTACAGGGGTTAGGTAATTCACCCCTCCACTTT. Translation: CASRLQGLGNSPLHF. This rearrangement joins TRBV2 to TRBJ1-6; TRBD1 matches at 7 bases. With 6 bases clipped from V and 6 bases from J, the junction kept 8 bases outside the gene matches. Germline assignment: CDR1 SNHLY and CDR2 FYNNEI. This CDR3 spans 15 amino acids.